Here is one T cell receptor (beta chain) with its context. From germline, CDR1 is KGHDR and CDR2 SFDVKD. There are 12 residues in the CDR3. V gave up 9 bases and J gave up 7 bases, with 11 bases separating them. The source of the sample is a study of blood T cell repertoires in COVID-19. Study-level background: Specimens from acute and convalescent COVID-19 originated in the United States, Italy and Spain. T cells, B-cell-depleted T cells, or PBMCs supplied cDNA or gDNA.

Authors' processing steps: Reference gene primer amplification gave nucleated cell count estimates. The method was immunoSEQ multiplex PCR; TCRdb's version includes in-frame clones alone and lacks a portion of them. The V and J calls and clone size are taken from that table; D and trimming were inferred from the DNA. The data contain about 100,000 clones, roughly nine tenths of them singletons. The sequenced sample was peripheral blood. This chain joins TRBV24-1 and TRBJ1-4; unclear D gene. The clonotype comes from a man in his 60s with acute or convalescent COVID-19. The CDR3: CATRGSGEKLFF. The CDR3 coding sequence is TGTGCCACCCGAGGATCTGGTGAAAAACTGTTTTTT.